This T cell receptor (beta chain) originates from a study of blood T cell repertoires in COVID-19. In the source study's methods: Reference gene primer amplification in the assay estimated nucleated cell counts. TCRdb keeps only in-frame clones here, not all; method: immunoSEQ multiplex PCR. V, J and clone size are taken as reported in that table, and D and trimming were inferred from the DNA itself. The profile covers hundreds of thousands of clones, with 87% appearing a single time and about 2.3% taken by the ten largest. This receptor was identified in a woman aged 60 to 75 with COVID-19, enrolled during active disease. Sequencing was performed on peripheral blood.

The chain's CDR3 is CASSQAASGTGTQYF. The CDR3 bases are TGTGCCAGCAGCCAAGCGGCCAGTGGCACGGGGACCCAGTACTTC. V and J are TRBV3-1 (or the pseudogene TRBV3-2) and TRBJ2-5, with D uncertain. Trimming took 1 base from V and 7 from J, leaving 16 bases between them. The CDR3 is 15 amino acids. Germline CDR1 LGHDT, CDR2 YNNKEL (reference sequence).